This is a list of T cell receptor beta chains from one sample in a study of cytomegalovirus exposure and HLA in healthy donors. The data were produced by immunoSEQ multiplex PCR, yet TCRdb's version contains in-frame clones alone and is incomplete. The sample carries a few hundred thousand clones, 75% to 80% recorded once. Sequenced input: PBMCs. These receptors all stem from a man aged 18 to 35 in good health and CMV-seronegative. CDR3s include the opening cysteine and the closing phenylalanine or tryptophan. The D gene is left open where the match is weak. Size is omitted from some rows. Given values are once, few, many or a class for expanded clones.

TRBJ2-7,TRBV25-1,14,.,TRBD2,TGTGCCAGCAGTGCGGCGGGAGTGCTTTACGAGCAGTACTTC,CASSAAGVLYEQYF
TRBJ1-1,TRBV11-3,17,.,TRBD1,TGTGCCAGCAGCTTAGGCACCGGGACAGGGGAGAACTCTGAAGCTTTCTTT,CASSLGTGTGENSEAFF
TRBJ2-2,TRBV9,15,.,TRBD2,TGTGCCAGCAGCGTAGGGGAGGGCCGCATCGGGGAGCTGTTTTTT,CASSVGEGRIGELFF
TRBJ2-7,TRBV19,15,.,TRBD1,TGTGCCAGTAGTCCGCGGGACAGGGTGCTGGGGGAGCAGTACTTC,CASSPRDRVLGEQYF
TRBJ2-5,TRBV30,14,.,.,TGTGCCTGGAGTACGGGACTGGGGAAAGAGACCCAGTACTTC,CAWSTGLGKETQYF
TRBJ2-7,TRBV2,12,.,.,TGTGCCAGCAGTGAAGAGGACTCCGAGCAGTACTTC,CASSEEDSEQYF
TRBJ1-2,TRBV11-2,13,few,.,TGTGCCAGCAGCTTAGATCTGGTGGCTGGCTACACCTTC,CASSLDLVAGYTF
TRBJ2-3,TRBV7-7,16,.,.,TGTGCTAGCAGCCCCACGGCTAGCTTGGGCACAGATACGCAGTATTTT,CASSPTASLGTDTQYF
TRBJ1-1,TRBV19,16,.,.,TGTGCCAGTAGTGGTACCGTTTTGGTAGATAACACTGAAGCTTTCTTT,CASSGTVLVDNTEAFF
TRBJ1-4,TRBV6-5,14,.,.,TGTGCCAGCAGACCCAGGGGTTCAAGGGGAAAACTGTTTTTT,CASRPRGSRGKLFF
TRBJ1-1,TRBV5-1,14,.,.,TGCGCCAGCAGCTTGAGCCAGGGTTCCACTGAAGCTTTCTTT,CASSLSQGSTEAFF
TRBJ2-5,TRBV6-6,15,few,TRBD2,TGTGCCAGCAGTGCTTTAGCGGGGTGGCAAGAGACCCAGTACTTC,CASSALAGWQETQYF
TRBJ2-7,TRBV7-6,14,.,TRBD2,TGTGCCAGCAGCTTAGGGGAGGGAACCTACGAGCAGTACTTC,CASSLGEGTYEQYF
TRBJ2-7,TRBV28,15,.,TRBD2,TGTGCCAGCAGTTGGACTAGCGGGGGGGTCTACGAGCAGTACTTC,CASSWTSGGVYEQYF
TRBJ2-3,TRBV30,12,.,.,TGTGCCTGGAGTGCCGGACAGGATACGCAGTATTTT,CAWSAGQDTQYF
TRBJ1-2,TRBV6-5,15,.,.,TGTGCCAGCAGTTACTCGGCGTCAGGCAACTATGGCTACACCTTC,CASSYSASGNYGYTF
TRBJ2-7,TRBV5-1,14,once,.,TGCGCCAGCAGCATAGGACGGGGTTTAGACGAGCAGTACTTC,CASSIGRGLDEQYF
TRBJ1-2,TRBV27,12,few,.,TGTGCCAGCAGCCTTAGCGGGTATGGCTACACCTTC,CASSLSGYGYTF
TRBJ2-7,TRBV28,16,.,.,TGTGCCAGCAGTCCCCCTGGGGTCGGGAGTGGGTACGAGCAGTACTTC,CASSPPGVGSGYEQYF
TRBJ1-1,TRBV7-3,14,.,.,TGTGCCAGCAGCCCGACATTGGGGAACACTGAAGCTTTCTTT,CASSPTLGNTEAFF
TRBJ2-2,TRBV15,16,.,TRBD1,TGTGCCACCAGCAGTATGGGACAGAGGAACACCGGGGAGCTGTTTTTT,CATSSMGQRNTGELFF
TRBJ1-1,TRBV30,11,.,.,TGTGCCTGGGTACACCCTAGTGTAGCTTTCTTT,CAWVHPSVAFF
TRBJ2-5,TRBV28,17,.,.,TGTGCCAGCAGCTCCCACCTTGGCGGGCCATGGCAAGAGACCCAGTACTTC,CASSSHLGGPWQETQYF
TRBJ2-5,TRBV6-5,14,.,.,TGTGCCAGCAGCAGGACTACTACGTCTGAGACCCAGTACTTC,CASSRTTTSETQYF
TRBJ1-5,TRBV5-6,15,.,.,TGTGCCAGCAGCCCGGCGGGTCCTAGCAATCAGCCCCAGCATTTT,CASSPAGPSNQPQHF
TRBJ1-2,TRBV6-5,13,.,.,TGTGCCAGCACCGAAGGACAAACCGGGGGCTACACCTTC,CASTEGQTGGYTF
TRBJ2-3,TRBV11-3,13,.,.,TGTGCCAGCAGCTTAGATTCTACAGATACGCAGTATTTT,CASSLDSTDTQYF
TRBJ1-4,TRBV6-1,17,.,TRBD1,TGTGCCAGCAGTGACAGAGGGGGCCTGGAAACTAATGAAAAACTGTTTTTT,CASSDRGGLETNEKLFF
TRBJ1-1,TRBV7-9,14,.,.,TGTGCCAGCATGTTTCAGGACATGAACACTGAAGCTTTCTTT,CASMFQDMNTEAFF
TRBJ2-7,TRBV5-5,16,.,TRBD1,TGTGCCAGCAGCTTGGGGTCGACAGGGGATTTGGAGGAGCAGTACTTC,CASSLGSTGDLEEQYF
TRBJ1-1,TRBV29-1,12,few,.,TGCAGTCTCCGGGACACAAACACTGAAGCTTTCTTT,CSLRDTNTEAFF
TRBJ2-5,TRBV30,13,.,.,TGTGCCTGGAGTTTCGGAGAAGAAGAGACCCAGTACTTC,CAWSFGEEETQYF
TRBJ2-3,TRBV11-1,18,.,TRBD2,TGTGCCAGCAGCTTAGCCTCAGGACTAGCGGGGGCCACAGATACGCAGTATTTT,CASSLASGLAGATDTQYF
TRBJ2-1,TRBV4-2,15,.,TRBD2,TGTGCCAGCAGCCAAGGACTAGCGGAAATCAATGAGCAGTTCTTC,CASSQGLAEINEQFF
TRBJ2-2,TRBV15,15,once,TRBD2,TGTGCCACCAGACCGGGACTAGCAGGCACCGGGGAGCTGTTTTTT,CATRPGLAGTGELFF
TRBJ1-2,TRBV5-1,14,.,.,TGCGCCAGCAGCCCTTTGACAGCTAACTATGGCTACACCTTC,CASSPLTANYGYTF
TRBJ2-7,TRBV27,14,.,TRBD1,TGTGCCAGCAGTTACCGGGACAGGGGTTACGAGCAGTACTTC,CASSYRDRGYEQYF
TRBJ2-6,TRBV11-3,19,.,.,TGTGCCAGCAGCTTAGTTAGTCGGGGGGCCGGAGCTGGGGCCAACGTCCTGACTTTC,CASSLVSRGAGAGANVLTF
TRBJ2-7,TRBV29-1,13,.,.,TGCAGCGTCGCCCAGGGCCAACCCTACGAGCAGTACTTC,CSVAQGQPYEQYF
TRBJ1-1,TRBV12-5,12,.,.,TGTGCTAGTGGTTTACAGGACACTGAAGCTTTCTTT,CASGLQDTEAFF
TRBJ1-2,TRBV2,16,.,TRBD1,TGTGCCAGCATCCCTTGGGGACAAGGGGGCGTAGGTGGCTACACCTTC,CASIPWGQGGVGGYTF